This passage covers 4 T cell receptor beta chains from one sample sequenced in a study of shared clonotypes between healthy human individuals. Naive-designated CD8 cells lacked CD45RO, were positively enriched for CCR7, and omitted terminally differentiated effector memory CD45RA+ cells. This table comes from immunoSEQ multiplex PCR, and its TCRdb copy is limited to in-frame clones, with some not included. The data show hundreds of thousands of clones, about 91% seen once. Sequenced: naive CD8+ T cells sorted from blood. These receptor sequences come from a man aged 30 to 45 in good health.

This clone was recorded once. V gene TRBV28 combines with J gene TRBJ2-7; 10 bases line up with TRBD2. The length of the CDR3 is 18 residues. With 5 bases clipped from V and 5 bases from J, the junction kept 18 bases outside the gene matches. Germline CDR1 reads MDHEN; CDR2 reads SYDVKM. CDR3 loop: CASSTPRITGTSANEQYF. CDR3 DNA: TGTGCCAGCAGTACCCCGAGGATCACCGGGACTAGCGCGAACGAGCAGTACTTC.

The chain has TRBV7-9 and TRBJ2-5; TRBD2 aligns across 7 bases. TRBJ2-7 explains the end of the DNA better; the J call may be wrong. Per the germline V gene, CDR1 is SEHNR and CDR2 is FQNEAQ (reference sequence). The CDR3 runs to 14 residues. DNA of the CDR3: TGTGCCAGCAGCCCTCCGCGGGAGCCCTACGAGCAGTACTTC. Its protein is CASSPPREPYEQYF.

The chain joins TRBV27 to TRBJ2-3; the match to TRBD2 covers 9 bases. CDR1 is MNHEY and CDR2 is SMNVEV in the germline V gene (reference sequence). The CDR3 is 17 amino acids. Losses at the gene ends were 6 bases for V and 5 bases for J; bases not matched to a gene: 15. The CDR3 nucleotides read TGTGCCAGCAGCCCTACTAGCGGGCATCCGAGTGTAGATACGCAGTATTTT. Protein: CASSPTSGHPSVDTQYF.

The V gene is TRBV28, the J gene TRBJ2-7; tentatively, D is TRBD1 or TRBD2 (5 bases each). The CDR3 length is 15 residues. Trimming removed 6 bases at V and 4 bases at J, with 19 bases between. In germline, CDR1 is MDHEN, CDR2 SYDVKM. CDR3 in DNA: TGTGCCAGCAGACAGTCCGGGACCAGCCGTTACGAGCAGTACTTC. Its protein product is CASRQSGTSRYEQYF.